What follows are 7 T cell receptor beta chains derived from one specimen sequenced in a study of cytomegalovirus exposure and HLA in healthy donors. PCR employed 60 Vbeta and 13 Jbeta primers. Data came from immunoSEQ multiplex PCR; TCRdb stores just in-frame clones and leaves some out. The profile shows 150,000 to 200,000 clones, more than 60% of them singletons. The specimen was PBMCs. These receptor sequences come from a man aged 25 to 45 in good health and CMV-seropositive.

CDR3 coding DNA: TGTGCCAGCAGCTCCCTCAGGGAGGAGGGTCAGCCCCAGCATTTT. Translating gives CASSSLREEGQPQHF. V and J are TRBV13 and TRBJ1-5, with TRBD1 as a possible D gene (5 bases). Trimming removed 4 bases at V and 6 bases at J, with 16 bases between. There are 15 residues in the CDR3. The V gene's germline CDR1 is PRHDT and CDR2 FYEKMQ (reference sequence).

The CDR3 sequence is CASTPGATNEKLFF. As DNA, the CDR3 is TGTGCCAGCACCCCAGGGGCAACTAATGAAAAACTGTTTTTT. The genes are TRBV28 and TRBJ1-4, with D possibly TRBD1 on 6 matching bases. Germline CDR1 reads MDHEN; CDR2 reads SYDVKM. V was trimmed by 7 bases and J by 0 bases, leaving 9 bases between them. This CDR3 is 14 amino acids long.

The chain's CDR3 is CASSGQGNQPQHF. In DNA form, the CDR3 reads TGTGCCTCCTCGGGACAGGGCAATCAGCCCCAGCATTTT. V usage is TRBV10-3 and J usage is TRBJ1-5; 8 bases are a match to TRBD1. Germline-derived CDR1 and CDR2 are ENHRY and SYGVKD. This CDR3 spans 13 amino acids. J gave up 2 bases and V 11 bases, and 5 bases lay outside the gene matches.

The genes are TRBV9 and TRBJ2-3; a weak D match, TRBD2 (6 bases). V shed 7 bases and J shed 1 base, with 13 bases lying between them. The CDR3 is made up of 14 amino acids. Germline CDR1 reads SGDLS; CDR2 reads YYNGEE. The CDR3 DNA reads TGTGCCAGCGGGACTCCGGGAGGCACAGATACGCAGTATTTT. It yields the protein CASGTPGGTDTQYF.

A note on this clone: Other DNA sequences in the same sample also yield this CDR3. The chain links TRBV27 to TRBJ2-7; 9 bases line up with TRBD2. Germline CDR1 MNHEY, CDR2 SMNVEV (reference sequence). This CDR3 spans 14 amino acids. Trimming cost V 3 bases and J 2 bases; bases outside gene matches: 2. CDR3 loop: CASSFRGRAYEQYF. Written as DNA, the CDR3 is TGTGCCAGCAGTTTTCGCGGGAGGGCCTACGAGCAGTACTTC.

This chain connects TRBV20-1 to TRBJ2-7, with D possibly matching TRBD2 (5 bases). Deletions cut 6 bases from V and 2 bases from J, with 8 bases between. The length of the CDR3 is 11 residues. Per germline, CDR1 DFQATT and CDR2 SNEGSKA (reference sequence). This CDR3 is CSARGTYEQYF. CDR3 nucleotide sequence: TGCAGTGCCCGAGGGACCTACGAGCAGTACTTC.

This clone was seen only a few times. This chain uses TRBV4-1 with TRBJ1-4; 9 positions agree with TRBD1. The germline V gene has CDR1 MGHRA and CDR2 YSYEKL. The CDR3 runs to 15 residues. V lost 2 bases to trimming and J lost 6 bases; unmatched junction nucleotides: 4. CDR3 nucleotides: TGCGCCAGCAGCCAATTGACAGGGGGAGATGAAAAACTGTTTTTT. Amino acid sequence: CASSQLTGGDEKLFF.